The clone carrying this T cell receptor beta chain was detected a few times. Its cognate antigen is unknown. TCRdb reprocessed the RT-PCR reads via MiXCR and lists one record per CDR3 protein. Among around 530,000 distinct CDR3 sequences, about 15% were seen once, and the ten largest hold around 3%. The source of the sample is a study of response to subunit inactivated influenza vaccine. General study results and limits: The authors suggested that every seasonal influenza vaccination recruits few new T cells.

Germline values: CDR1 LGHNA, CDR2 YNFKEQ. This CDR3 spans 15 amino acids. Losses at the gene ends were 3 bases for V and 3 bases for J; bases not matched to a gene: 6. This clonotype was obtained from a man between 50 and 69 years old who received an inactivated influenza vaccine. The genes are TRBV4-2 and TRBJ2-3; the match to TRBD1 covers 7 bases. This specimen was CD4+ T cells sorted from PBMCs, taken around 25 months after vaccination. This chain's CDR3 is CASSQGQRMTDTQYF. As DNA, the CDR3 is TGTGCCAGCAGCCAGGGACAGAGGATGACAGATACGCAGTATTTT.